The clone carrying this T cell receptor (beta chain) was counted between two and nine times. The antigen remains unidentified. This sample is part of a study of T cells in Graves' hyperthyroidism and ophthalmopathy. Notes on the study in general: Model predictions of ophthalmopathy came a median roughly 6.4 months before onset.

The CDR3 loop spans 19 amino acids. J gave up 5 bases and V 0 bases, and 11 bases lay outside the gene matches. CDR1 and CDR2 from the germline V gene are MGHRA and YSYEKL. Regions amplified from RNA transcripts were the TCR beta CDR3 regions. HTBI primers were employed in a first-round RT-PCR of the TCR CDR3. From the multiplex PCR reads, TCRdb called clonotypes with MiXCR, one entry per CDR3 protein. The sample lists a few hundred thousand distinct CDR3 sequences, less than 20% occurring once. Input material: blood. The chain joins TRBV4-1 to TRBJ2-1, with TRBD2 matching 12 bases. The source is a woman in her 30s with Graves' hyperthyroidism. The CDR3 DNA follows: TGCGCCAGCAGCCAAGATACGTCTAGCGGGAGGGAGGTTGACAATGAGCAGTTCTTC. It is translated as CASSQDTSSGREVDNEQFF.